In this sample, the clone carrying this T cell receptor beta chain turned up a few times. Its specificity is not known. This sample is drawn from a study of vaccination effects on CD4 cells after COVID-19. Whole-study context: Sampling occurred a median 72 days post second dose, range 14 to 241. A density of roughly 2 million PBMC per well was used; these cells were cultured with about 10 IU/ml IL-2 and about 9.5 ug/ml peptides.

This CDR3 region has 14 residues. Between the trimmed V and J ends, which lost 1 base and 7 bases, there was a span of 11 bases. Germline V lookup: CDR1 SNHLY, CDR2 FYNNEI. Clones were sequenced by immunoSEQ multiplex PCR, and TCRdb holds only the in-frame ones, with some missing. The sample consists of around 66,000 clones, roughly 74% of them appearing once. Isolation of CD4+ T cells took place after 10 days of culture. The vaccine given was either BNT162b2 or mRNA-1273, in two doses. This chain uses TRBV2 with TRBJ1-5; D possibly corresponds to TRBD1 (5 bases). This receptor was obtained from a human donor who received a COVID-19 vaccine. The source material was CD4+ T cells from PBMCs cultured without peptide, sampled after COVID-19 vaccination. This CDR3 reads CASSEGPGRQPQHF. In DNA, the CDR3 is TGTGCCAGCAGTGAAGGGCCAGGGAGGCAGCCCCAGCATTTT.